This entry lists 6 T cell receptor beta chains sequenced from one sample in a study of T cells in women clearing cervical HPV infection. Some clones are missing from TCRdb's copy, which holds only in-frame ones; the method was immunoSEQ multiplex PCR. Found here are around 30,000 clones; the top ten clones hold less than 8.5%. The sequenced sample consisted of blood buffy coat. These receptors all come from a woman between 18 and 70 years old with a cervical HPV16 infection that either progressed to CIN3+ or cleared (not recorded which).

A word on this clone: The sequenced fragment ends 3 residues before the CDR3 boundary, so the rest is inferred from the germline J gene. The chain couples TRBV7-6 to TRBJ2-2; 9 bases align to TRBD1. The trim removed 1 base at V and 0 bases at J, leaving 0 bases unmatched. In germline, CDR1 is SGHVS, CDR2 FNYEAQ. This CDR3 has 16 residues. The DNA read from the CDR3 is TGTGCCAGCAGCTTAGGGACAGGGGCGAACACCGGGGAG. Residues: CASSLGTGANTGE. The entire CDR3 is CASSLGTGANTGELFF.

Note on this clone: The read halts 3 residues ahead of the CDR3 end, with the missing end drawn from the germline J gene. The rearrangement joins TRBV2 to TRBJ2-1; possible D gene TRBD2, 6 bases. CDR3 length: 13 amino acids. Germline lookup yields CDR1 SNHLY and CDR2 FYNNEI. V was clipped by 4 bases and J by 4 bases, with 8 bases between them. CDR3 DNA, as far as it was read: TGTGCCAGCAGTGGGGGACTTTACAATGAG. This sequence encodes CASSGGLYNE. The entire CDR3 is CASSGGLYNEQFF.

Remarks on this clone: The read comes to an end 3 residues before the CDR3 does, leaving the germline J gene to fill in the end. V usage is TRBV7-8 and J usage is TRBJ1-1, with D uncertain. The CDR3 loop spans 13 amino acids. Germline CDR1 and CDR2: SGHVS and FQNEAQ. CDR3 sequence: CASSYSRAAQAFF. The sequenced CDR3 bases are TGTGCCAGCAGCTACTCGCGGGCGGCCCAA.

Concerning this clone: The read ends 3 residues early relative to the CDR3; the germline J gene fills the gap. The V call is TRBV19, the J call TRBJ2-3; TRBD1 matches 9 bases. V lost 2 bases and J lost 6; bases outside the gene matches: 6. CDR3 length: 15 residues. The V gene's germline CDR1 is LNHDA and CDR2 SQIVND (reference sequence). CDR3 amino acids: CASSIRDREGDTQYF. The CDR3 bases that were read are TGTGCCAGTAGTATACGGGACAGGGAAGGGGATACG.

As to this clone: The sequence runs out 3 residues before the end of the CDR3; the remainder is reconstructed from the germline J gene. The chain uses TRBV7-9 and TRBJ2-3, with D perhaps TRBD2 (6 bases). CDR1 and CDR2 (germline): SEHNR, FQNEAQ (reference sequence). V was pared by 5 bases and J by 2 bases, with 11 bases between. The CDR3 consists of 14 residues. CDR3 protein: CASSRDFYTDTQYF. The CDR3 bases that were read are TGTGCCAGCAGCCGGGACTTCTACACAGATACG. The whole variable domain, remainder taken from reference TRBV7-9 and TRBJ2-3, is DTGVSQNPRHKITKRGQNVTFRCDPISEHNRLYWYRQTLGQGPEFLTYFQNEAQLEKSRLLSDRFSAERPKGSFSTLEIQRTEQGDSAMYLCASSRDFYTDTQYFGPGTRLTVL.

Worth noting for this clone: The CDR3 end falls 3 residues outside the read, so it is completed with the germline J gene. The rearrangement uses TRBV28 and TRBJ2-5; 7 positions match TRBD1. Germline V gene lookup returns CDR1 MDHEN and CDR2 SYDVKM. The CDR3 is 15 amino acids. V lost 6 bases, J lost 3 bases, and 10 bases stayed unmatched. The sequenced CDR3 bases are TGTGCCAGCAGCGCGCGGACAGGACTGAAAGAGACC. Translated, it gives CASSARTGLKET. The whole CDR3 reads CASSARTGLKETQYF.